This TCR beta chain is drawn from a study of CD4 T cells in relation to SARS-CoV-2 and coronaviruses. The wider study: TCR beta CDR3s were sequenced after roughly nine-day antigen culture of PBMCs. Shared crossreactive spike epitopes were mapped to their HLA restriction.

Remarks on this clone: Its target is not known.

The ends were cut back, 3 bases at V and 3 bases at J, with 6 bases in the middle. The germline V gene has CDR1 SGHTA and CDR2 FQGTGA. This CDR3 is built from 13 residues. Measured with immunoSEQ multiplex PCR; TCRdb has only the in-frame clones, and not every one. The sample has tens of thousands of clones, roughly 78% seen once. Before the COVID-19 pandemic, during about 2010-2018, CD4+ T cells were taken from unexposed donors. The cells were cultured for about 10 days before CD4+ T cells were isolated. This chain joins TRBV7-3 and TRBJ2-1; D possibly corresponds to TRBD2 (6 bases). The receptor was derived from a human donor in good health. The sequenced material came from CD4+ T cells from PBMCs, cultured in vitro. CDR3 amino acids: CASSFGGYNEQFF. The CDR3 DNA reads TGTGCCAGCAGCTTCGGGGGCTACAATGAGCAGTTCTTC.